The 21 T cell receptor beta chains below were found in one sample sequenced in a study of blood T cell repertoires in COVID-19. Produced via immunoSEQ multiplex PCR; TCRdb's table is partial and in-frame only. Of about 140,000 clones listed, 88% are singletons. Sequencing was done on a sample of peripheral blood. The receptors come from a man aged 45-65 years with active or convalescent COVID-19.

About this clone: The junction and the germline gene differ at one end; a read error may be behind it. J is TRBJ1-2 and V is TRBV28; 8 nucleotides line up with TRBD1. This CDR3 region has 13 residues. The germline gives CDR1 MDHEN, CDR2 SYDVKM. CDR3 DNA: TGTGCCAGCAGTTTATTGGGACAGGAGGGCTGCCGCTTC. Translation: CASSLLGQEGCRF.

The chain is built from TRBV7-6 and TRBJ2-3; D perhaps matches TRBD2 (6 bases). This CDR3 comprises 15 residues. Trimming stripped 5 bases from V and 6 bases from J, with 18 bases between. Germline lookup yields CDR1 SGHVS and CDR2 FNYEAQ. CDR3 nucleotides: TGTGCCAGCAGCCCAGCTTGGCGGGCGGGGGATACGCAGTATTTT. This encodes CASSPAWRAGDTQYF.

The chain uses TRBV7-6 and TRBJ2-1, with 11 bases aligning to TRBD2. CDR3 size: 15 residues. The ends lost 5 bases at V and 3 bases at J; junction bases unmatched: 3. CDR1 and CDR2 from the germline V gene are SGHVS and FNYEAQ. CDR3 nucleotides: TGTGCCAGCAGCCAGCTAGCGGGGGGCTACAATGAGCAGTTCTTC. It is translated as CASSQLAGGYNEQFF.

This chain connects TRBV6-6 to TRBJ1-5, with D maybe TRBD1 (6 bases). CDR1 is MNHNY and CDR2 is SVGAGI in the germline V gene (reference sequence). This CDR3 spans 12 amino acids. Trimming shortened V by 10 bases and J by 4 bases, and 11 bases separated the two germline ends. The CDR3 is CAIQGGNQPQHF. The CDR3 DNA is TGTGCCATACAGGGTGGGAATCAGCCCCAGCATTTT.

The chain carries TRBV5-5 and TRBJ1-1; 8 bases match TRBD1. CDR1 SGHKS and CDR2 YYEKEE come from the germline V gene (reference sequence). V gave up 5 bases and J gave up 11 bases; unmatched junction bases: 14. The CDR3 spans 14 residues. CDR3 sequence reads: CASRVAQGASTAFF. The CDR3 DNA is TGTGCCAGCAGGGTTGCTCAGGGGGCGTCGACGGCTTTCTTT.

The gene calls are TRBV7-8 and TRBJ1-2; 8 bases agree with TRBD1. This CDR3 region has 16 residues. Trimming at V came to 1 base and at J to 0 bases, leaving 4 bases not matched to a gene. CDR1 SGHVS and CDR2 FQNEAQ come from the germline V gene. This chain's CDR3 is CASSLEGQASNYGYTF. The CDR3 region has the DNA TGTGCCAGCAGCTTAGAGGGACAGGCCTCTAACTATGGCTACACCTTC.

The genes are TRBV7-3 and TRBJ1-1; TRBD1 matches 12 bases. V was clipped by 4 bases and J by 0 bases; unmatched bases: 6. CDR1 and CDR2 (germline): SGHTA, FQGTGA. CDR3 length equals 17 residues. The DNA for the CDR3 is TGTGCCAGCAGCTCCCGGGACAGGGGGCAATTGAACACTGAAGCTTTCTTT. This codes for CASSSRDRGQLNTEAFF. The full variable domain, with the rest looked up from reference TRBV7-3 and TRBJ1-1, is GAGVSQTPSNKVTEKGKYVELRCDPISGHTALYWYRQSLGQGPEFLIYFQGTGAADDSGLPNDRFFAVRPEGSVSTLKIQRTERGDSAVYLCASSSRDRGQLNTEAFFGQGTRLTVV.

This clone is a singleton in its sample. The chain carries TRBV6-6 and TRBJ2-1; TRBD2 matches 11 bases. CDR1 is MNHNY, CDR2 SVGAGI, per germline (reference sequence). The junction had 6 bases not matched to a gene; V was cut back by 5 bases and J by 0 bases. The CDR3 runs 17 residues. The CDR3 bases are TGTGCCAGCAGTCTAGGACTAGCGGGCCGCTCCTACAATGAGCAGTTCTTC. Protein product: CASSLGLAGRSYNEQFF.

The CDR3 DNA follows: TGTGCCAGCAGTTCACAGGGGCCTGCGACCGGGGAGCTGTTTTTT. This sequence encodes CASSSQGPATGELFF. The chain has TRBV6-5 and TRBJ2-2; 7 bases match TRBD1. Germline assignment: CDR1 MNHEY and CDR2 SVGAGI. The CDR3 is 15 amino acids. The V segment lost 4 bases and the J segment 5 bases; nucleotides outside the gene matches: 7.

This rearrangement joins TRBV27 to TRBJ2-5; 9 bases fit TRBD1. V dropped 5 bases and J dropped 5; count of bases not matched to a gene: 9. The CDR3 is 15 amino acids. Germline-derived CDR1 and CDR2 are MNHEY and SMNVEV (reference sequence). The CDR3 protein is CASSRGTGRGETQYF. CDR3 bases: TGTGCCAGCAGTCGAGGGACAGGGCGGGGGGAGACCCAGTACTTC.

A word on this clone: An end of the junction differs from the germline gene, which may be a read error. J is TRBJ2-3 and V is TRBV2; 9 bases map to TRBD2. The germline V gene has CDR1 SNHLY and CDR2 FYNNEI. CDR3 length equals 16 residues. CDR3 sequence: CASSKAGGWGTDTQYF. CDR3 in DNA: TGTGCCAGCAGTAAAGCGGGAGGATGGGGCACAGATACGCAGTATTTT. Full variable domain (missing parts from reference TRBV2 and TRBJ2-3): EPEVTQTPSHQVTQMGQEVILRCVPISNHLYFYWYRQILGQKVEFLVSFYNNEISEKSEIFDDQFSVERPDGSNFTLKIRSTKLEDSAMYFCASSKAGGWGTDTQYFGPGTRLTVL.

This chain joins TRBV4-3 and TRBJ2-1; TRBD2 agrees at 10 bases. V lost 1 base and J lost 6; bases outside the gene matches: 24. The V gene's germline CDR1 is LGHNA and CDR2 YSLEER. This CDR3 region has 22 residues. The CDR3 loop is CASSQGRGFASGSVTRVNEQFF. The CDR3, as DNA: TGCGCCAGCAGCCAAGGGAGAGGGTTTGCTAGCGGGAGTGTGACGAGGGTCAATGAGCAGTTCTTC.

The chain has TRBV25-1 and TRBJ1-1; D may be TRBD1 (6 bases). The CDR3 runs 13 residues. The V end lost 5 bases, the J end lost 3 bases, and 10 bases lay between the germline ends. Germline V gene sequence: CDR1 MGHDK, CDR2 SYGVNS. CDR3 amino acids: CASSRQVYTEAFF. CDR3 coding DNA: TGTGCCAGCAGTCGACAGGTGTACACTGAAGCTTTCTTT.

The chain couples TRBV2 to TRBJ2-7; D might be TRBD1 (6 bases). The CDR3 has 16 residues. V was pared by 0 bases and J by 5 bases, with 17 bases between. From germline, CDR1 is SNHLY and CDR2 FYNNEI. For the CDR3, the DNA is TGTGCCAGCAGTGAAGCTTTTCAGGGGCGTAGACACGAGCAGTACTTC. Translated: CASSEAFQGRRHEQYF. Full variable domain (outside the CDR3, taken from reference TRBV2 and TRBJ2-7): EPEVTQTPSHQVTQMGQEVILRCVPISNHLYFYWYRQILGQKVEFLVSFYNNEISEKSEIFDDQFSVERPDGSNFTLKIRSTKLEDSAMYFCASSEAFQGRRHEQYFGPGTRLTVT.

This clone was seen a single time. CDR3 residues: CASGDQGTDYEQYF. The DNA of the CDR3 is TGTGCCAGCGGGGATCAGGGAACCGACTACGAGCAGTACTTC. The chain uses TRBV7-8 and TRBJ2-7, with D possibly TRBD1 on 5 matching bases. Trimming stripped 8 bases from V and 3 bases from J, with 17 bases between. The germline V gene has CDR1 SGHVS and CDR2 FQNEAQ. The CDR3 totals 14 residues.

The gene calls are TRBV28 and TRBJ2-7; no clear D gene. This CDR3 comprises 12 residues. The V end was cut by 7 bases, the J end by 2 bases, with 9 bases between. Germline V gene sequence: CDR1 MDHEN, CDR2 SYDVKM. The CDR3 here is CASIGGTYEQYF. The CDR3 coding sequence is TGTGCCAGCATAGGCGGAACCTACGAGCAGTACTTC.

The genes are TRBV29-1 and TRBJ2-3; 7 bases match TRBD2. Germline CDR1 SQVTM, CDR2 ANQGSEA. The ends lost 3 bases at V and 2 bases at J; junction bases unmatched: 8. This CDR3 has 15 residues. CDR3 sequence reads: CSVEGGDFHTDTQYF. DNA of the CDR3: TGCAGCGTTGAGGGGGGGGACTTTCACACAGATACGCAGTATTTT.

The rearrangement links TRBV4-1 to TRBJ2-5; 10 bases align to TRBD2. The CDR3 has 17 amino acids. Germline loops: CDR1 MGHRA, CDR2 YSYEKL. V lost 4 bases to trimming and J lost 1 base; unmatched junction nucleotides: 9. CDR3 DNA sequence: TGCGCCAGCAGCCCGTCTGGAGCGGGAGGGCTCCAAGAGACCCAGTACTTC. Protein product: CASSPSGAGGLQETQYF.

The chain carries TRBV2 and TRBJ2-7; TRBD1 matches 7 bases. The germline V gene has CDR1 SNHLY and CDR2 FYNNEI. V shed 11 bases and J 4 bases; nucleotides not matched to a gene: 8. The CDR3 has 12 residues. The CDR3 is CASGTAEYEQYF. CDR3 DNA sequence: TGTGCCTCCGGGACAGCGGAATACGAGCAGTACTTC. The full variable domain, with the rest looked up from reference TRBV2 and TRBJ2-7, is EPEVTQTPSHQVTQMGQEVILRCVPISNHLYFYWYRQILGQKVEFLVSFYNNEISEKSEIFDDQFSVERPDGSNFTLKIRSTKLEDSAMYFCASGTAEYEQYFGPGTRLTVT.

V usage is TRBV11-2 and J usage is TRBJ2-7; TRBD1 matches 10 bases. Per the germline V gene, CDR1 is SGHAT and CDR2 is FQNNGV. The V and J ends lost 0 bases and 5 bases, in that order; junction bases with no gene match: 10. CDR3 length: 17 amino acids. CDR3 DNA sequence: TGTGCCAGCAGCTTAGATCCTCCGGACAGGGGGGTAAACGAGCAGTACTTC. Its protein is CASSLDPPDRGVNEQYF.

This clone appeared a few times. This chain links TRBV5-1 with TRBJ1-2; D is perhaps TRBD1 (5 bases). Looked up from germline, CDR1 is SGHRS and CDR2 is YFSETQ. Trimming pared 4 bases from V and 6 bases from J, leaving 19 bases between. The CDR3 extends over 15 amino acids. As DNA, the CDR3 is TGCGCCAGCAGCACCGACGGGTCTTTAGGGGATGGCTACACCTTC. This encodes CASSTDGSLGDGYTF.